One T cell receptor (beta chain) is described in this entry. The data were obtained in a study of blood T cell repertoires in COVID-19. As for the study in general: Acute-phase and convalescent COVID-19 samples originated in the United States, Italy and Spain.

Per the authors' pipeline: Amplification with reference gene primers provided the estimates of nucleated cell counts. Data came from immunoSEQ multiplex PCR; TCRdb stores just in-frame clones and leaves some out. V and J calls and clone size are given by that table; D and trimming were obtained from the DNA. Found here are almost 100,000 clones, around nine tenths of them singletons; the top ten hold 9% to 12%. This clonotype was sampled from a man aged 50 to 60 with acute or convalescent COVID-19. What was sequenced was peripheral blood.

The CDR3 protein is CASSWPGSQGALNTEAFF. The CDR3, as DNA: TGCGCCAGCAGCTGGCCGGGTTCACAGGGGGCCCTGAACACTGAAGCTTTCTTT. This chain joins TRBV5-1 and TRBJ1-1, with 9 bases fitting TRBD1. CDR1 is SGHRS, CDR2 YFSETQ, per germline. J was trimmed by 0 bases and V by 3 bases; bases with no gene match: 12. This CDR3 has 18 amino acids.